This T cell receptor beta chain was observed in a study of T-cell reconstitution after alpha-beta-depleted transplantation in children. Many counts were recorded for this clonotype. What it binds is unknown. CDR3 size: 13 residues. Trimming cost V 6 bases and J 7 bases; bases outside gene matches: 8. Findings and limits, study-wide: Reportedly, only several hundred clones from non-depleted graft cells drove alpha-beta T-cell counts at about two months. T-cell counts and diversity at one year post-transplant came mainly from newly produced T cells. The study traced high day-60 TCRbeta diversity in some patients to surviving recipient T cells and thymic progenitors.

A library of TCRbeta sequences, prepared with unique molecular identifiers, was generated. MiXCR, run by TCRdb on the PCR reads, gives a single entry per CDR3 protein. The sample comprises approximately 270,000 distinct CDR3 sequences, 20% to 30% of which are singletons, and around 4.8% rests with the top ten. V is TRBV12-3 or TRBV12-4 and J is TRBJ2-7, with 8 positions matching TRBD2. The material was PBMCs, mostly from graft donor cells, obtained 360 days after TCRalphabeta/CD19-depleted stem cell transplant. The TCR was taken from a female patient younger than 10 who had a stem cell transplant for congenital amegakaryocytic thrombocytopenia, so the T cells may come from the graft donor. This chain's CDR3 is CASSTSGSREQYF. In nucleotides, the CDR3 is TGTGCCAGCAGCACTAGCGGCTCCCGAGAGCAGTACTTC.